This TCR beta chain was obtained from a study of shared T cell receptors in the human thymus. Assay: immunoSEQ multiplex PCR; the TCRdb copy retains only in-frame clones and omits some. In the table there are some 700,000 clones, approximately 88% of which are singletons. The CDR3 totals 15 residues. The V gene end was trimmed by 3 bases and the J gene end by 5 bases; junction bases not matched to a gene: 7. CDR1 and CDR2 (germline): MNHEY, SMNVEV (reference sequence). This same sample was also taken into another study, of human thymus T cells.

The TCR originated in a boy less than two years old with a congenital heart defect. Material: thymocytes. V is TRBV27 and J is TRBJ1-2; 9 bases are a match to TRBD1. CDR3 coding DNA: TGTGCCAGCAGTTTGTCGGGACAGGGAGGGTATGGCTACACCTTC. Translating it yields CASSLSGQGGYGYTF.